The following is a TCR beta chain sequence with its context. Clones were sequenced by immunoSEQ multiplex PCR, and TCRdb holds only the in-frame ones, with some missing. The sample has 65,000 to 95,000 clones, 85% to 95% seen once; the top ten hold 0.25%. The source of the sample is a study of technical replicates of blood from several donors. Sample: T cells isolated from PBMCs. The TCR was taken from a human donor in good health.

The CDR3 sequence is CASSLGLWGEGTQYF. DNA for the CDR3: TGCGCCAGCAGCCTGGGGTTATGGGGGGAAGGGACCCAGTACTTC. This chain links TRBV5-1 with TRBJ2-5; TRBD2 might be the D (6 bases). The CDR3 extends over 15 amino acids. Trimming shortened V by 4 bases and J by 7 bases, and 20 bases separated the two germline ends. Germline V gene data show CDR1 as SGHRS and CDR2 as YFSETQ. Looking up the rest from reference TRBV5-1 and TRBJ2-5 gives the full variable domain: KAGVTQTPRYLIKTRGQQVTLSCSPISGHRSVSWYQQTPGQGLQFLFEYFSETQRNKGNFPGRFSGRQFSNSRSEMNVSTLELGDSALYLCASSLGLWGEGTQYFGPGTRLLVL.